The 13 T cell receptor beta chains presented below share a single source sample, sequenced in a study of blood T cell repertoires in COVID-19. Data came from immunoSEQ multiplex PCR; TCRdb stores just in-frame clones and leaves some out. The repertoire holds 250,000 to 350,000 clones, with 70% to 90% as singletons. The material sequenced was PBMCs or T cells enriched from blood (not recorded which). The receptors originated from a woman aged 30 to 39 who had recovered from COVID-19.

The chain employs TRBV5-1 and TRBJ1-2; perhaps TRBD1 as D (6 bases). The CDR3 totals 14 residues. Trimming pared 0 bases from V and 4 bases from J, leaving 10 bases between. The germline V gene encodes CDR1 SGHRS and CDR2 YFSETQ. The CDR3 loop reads CASSLAGQFYGYTF. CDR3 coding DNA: TGCGCCAGCAGCTTGGCCGGACAGTTCTATGGCTACACCTTC. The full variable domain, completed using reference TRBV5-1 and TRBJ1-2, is KAGVTQTPRYLIKTRGQQVTLSCSPISGHRSVSWYQQTPGQGLQFLFEYFSETQRNKGNFPGRFSGRQFSNSRSEMNVSTLELGDSALYLCASSLAGQFYGYTFGSGTRLTVV.

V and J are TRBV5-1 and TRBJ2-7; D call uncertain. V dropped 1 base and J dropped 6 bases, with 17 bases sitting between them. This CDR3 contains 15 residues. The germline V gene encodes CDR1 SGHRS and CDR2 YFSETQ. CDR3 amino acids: CASSLRIPYSGEQYF. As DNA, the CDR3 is TGCGCCAGCAGCTTGAGGATTCCTTACTCGGGCGAGCAGTACTTC.

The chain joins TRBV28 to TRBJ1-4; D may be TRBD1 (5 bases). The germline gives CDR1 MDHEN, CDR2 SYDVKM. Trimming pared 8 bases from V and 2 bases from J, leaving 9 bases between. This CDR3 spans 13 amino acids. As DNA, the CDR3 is TGTGCCAGCTTGGGGGGTACTAATGAAAAACTGTTTTTT. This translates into CASLGGTNEKLFF.

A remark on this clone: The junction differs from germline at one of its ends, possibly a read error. In DNA form, the CDR3 reads TGTGCCAGCAGTTTAGAAAACCTCGAGGCGACCCAGTACTTC. Its translation is CASSLENLEATQYF. The chain couples TRBV7-2 to TRBJ2-5; no clear D. CDR1 SGHTA and CDR2 FQGNSA come from the germline V gene. The CDR3 is 14 residues long. Full variable domain (outside the CDR3, taken from reference TRBV7-2 and TRBJ2-5): GAGVSQSPSNKVTEKGKDVELRCDPISGHTALYWYRQSLGQGLEFLIYFQGNSAPDKSGLPSDRFSAERTGGSVSTLTIQRTQQEDSAVYLCASSLENLEATQYFGPGTRLLVL.

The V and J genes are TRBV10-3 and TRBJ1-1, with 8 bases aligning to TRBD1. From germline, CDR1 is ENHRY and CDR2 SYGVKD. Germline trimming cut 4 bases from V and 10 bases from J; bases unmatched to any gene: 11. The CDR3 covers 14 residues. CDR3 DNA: TGTGCCATCAGTGGTGACAGGGGTTGGAGTGGAGCTTTCTTT. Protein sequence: CAISGDRGWSGAFF.

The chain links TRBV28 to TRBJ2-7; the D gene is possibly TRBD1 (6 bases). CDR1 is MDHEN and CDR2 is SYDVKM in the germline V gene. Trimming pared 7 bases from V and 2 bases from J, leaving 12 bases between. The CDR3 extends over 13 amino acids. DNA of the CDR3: TGTGCCAGCACCACGGACAGAGCCTACGAGCAGTACTTC. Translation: CASTTDRAYEQYF.

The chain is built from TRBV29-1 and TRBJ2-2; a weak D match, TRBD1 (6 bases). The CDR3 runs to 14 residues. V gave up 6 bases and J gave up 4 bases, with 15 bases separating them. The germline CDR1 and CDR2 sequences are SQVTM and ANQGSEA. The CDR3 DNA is TGCAGCGTGAGGGACATGTCGGCCACCGGGGAGCTGTTTTTT. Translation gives CSVRDMSATGELFF.

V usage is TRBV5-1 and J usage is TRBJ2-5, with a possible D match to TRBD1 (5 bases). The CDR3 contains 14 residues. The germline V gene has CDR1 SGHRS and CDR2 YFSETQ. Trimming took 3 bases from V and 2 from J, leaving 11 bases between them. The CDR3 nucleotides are TGCGCCAGCAGCTCCCAGGGTTTTCAAGAGACCCAGTACTTC. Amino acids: CASSSQGFQETQYF.

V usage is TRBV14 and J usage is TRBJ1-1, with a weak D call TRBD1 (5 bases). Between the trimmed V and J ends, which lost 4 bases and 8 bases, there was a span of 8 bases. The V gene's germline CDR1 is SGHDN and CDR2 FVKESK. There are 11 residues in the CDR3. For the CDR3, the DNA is TGTGCCAGCAGCCCAGGGAGGGAAGCTTTCTTT. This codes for CASSPGREAFF.

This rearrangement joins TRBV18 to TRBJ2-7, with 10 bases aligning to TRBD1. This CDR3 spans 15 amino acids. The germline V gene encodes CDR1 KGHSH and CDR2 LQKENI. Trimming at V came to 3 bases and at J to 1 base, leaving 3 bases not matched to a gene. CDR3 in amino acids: CASSPRTGGSYEQYF. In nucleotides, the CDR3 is TGTGCCAGCTCACCCCGGACAGGGGGTTCCTACGAGCAGTACTTC. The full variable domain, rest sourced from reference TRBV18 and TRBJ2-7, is NAGVMQNPRHLVRRRGQEARLRCSPMKGHSHVYWYRQLPEEGLKFMVYLQKENIIDESGMPKERFSAEFPKEGPSILRIQQVVRGDSAAYFCASSPRTGGSYEQYFGPGTRLTVT.

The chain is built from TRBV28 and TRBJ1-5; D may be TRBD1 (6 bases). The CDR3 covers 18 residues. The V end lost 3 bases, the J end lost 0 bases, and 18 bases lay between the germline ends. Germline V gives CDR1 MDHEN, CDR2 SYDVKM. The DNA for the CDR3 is TGTGCCAGCAGTTTCTCCTTGACAGGCGGTTATAGCAATCAGCCCCAGCATTTT. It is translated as CASSFSLTGGYSNQPQHF. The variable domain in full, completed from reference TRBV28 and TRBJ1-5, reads DVKVTQSSRYLVKRTGEKVFLECVQDMDHENMFWYRQDPGLGLRLIYFSYDVKMKEKGDIPEGYSVSREKKERFSLILESASTNQTSMYLCASSFSLTGGYSNQPQHFGDGTRLSIL.

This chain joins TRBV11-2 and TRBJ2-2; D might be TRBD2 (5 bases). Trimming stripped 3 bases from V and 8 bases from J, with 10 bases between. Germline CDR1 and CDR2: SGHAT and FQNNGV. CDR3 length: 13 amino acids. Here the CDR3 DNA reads TGTGCCAGCAGCTTTCGAGGCGGGGGGGAGCTGTTTTTT. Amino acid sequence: CASSFRGGGELFF.

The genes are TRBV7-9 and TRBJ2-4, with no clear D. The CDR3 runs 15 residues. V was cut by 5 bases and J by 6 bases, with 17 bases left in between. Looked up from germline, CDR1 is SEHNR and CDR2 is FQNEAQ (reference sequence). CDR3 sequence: CASSPYFTTGNIQYF. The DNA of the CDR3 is TGTGCCAGCAGCCCCTACTTTACCACGGGAAACATTCAGTACTTC.